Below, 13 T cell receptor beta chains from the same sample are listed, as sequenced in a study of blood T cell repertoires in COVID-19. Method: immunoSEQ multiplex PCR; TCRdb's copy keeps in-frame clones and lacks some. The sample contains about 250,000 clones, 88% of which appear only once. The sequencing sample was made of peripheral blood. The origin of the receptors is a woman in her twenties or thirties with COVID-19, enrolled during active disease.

The CDR3 here is CASSQGTSGSETQYF. The CDR3 DNA reads as TGCGCCAGCAGCCAAGGGACTAGCGGGAGTGAGACCCAGTACTTC. This chain connects TRBV4-1 to TRBJ2-5; 13 bases fit TRBD2. Germline V gene sequence: CDR1 MGHRA, CDR2 YSYEKL. This CDR3 is built from 15 residues. V was clipped by 1 base and J by 5 bases; unmatched bases: 1.

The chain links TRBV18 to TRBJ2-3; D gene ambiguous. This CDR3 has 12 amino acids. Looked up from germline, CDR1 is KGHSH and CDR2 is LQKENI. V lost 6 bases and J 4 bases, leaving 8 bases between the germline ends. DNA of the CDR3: TGTGCCAGCTCTCCTTCGGCAGATACGCAGTATTTT. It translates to CASSPSADTQYF.

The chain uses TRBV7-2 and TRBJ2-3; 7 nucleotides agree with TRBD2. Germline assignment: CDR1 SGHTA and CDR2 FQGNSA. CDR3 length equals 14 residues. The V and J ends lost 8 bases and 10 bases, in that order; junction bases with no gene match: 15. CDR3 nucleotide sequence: TGTGCCAGCCTATGGGGCGGGAGCGTGGGGTCGCAGTATTTT. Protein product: CASLWGGSVGSQYF.

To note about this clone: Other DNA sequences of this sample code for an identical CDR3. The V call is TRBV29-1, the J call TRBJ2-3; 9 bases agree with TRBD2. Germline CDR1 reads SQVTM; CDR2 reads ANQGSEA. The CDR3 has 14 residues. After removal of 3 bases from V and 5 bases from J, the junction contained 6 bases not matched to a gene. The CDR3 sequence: CSVEGGGAEDTQYF. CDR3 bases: TGCAGCGTTGAGGGCGGGGGGGCGGAAGATACGCAGTATTTT.

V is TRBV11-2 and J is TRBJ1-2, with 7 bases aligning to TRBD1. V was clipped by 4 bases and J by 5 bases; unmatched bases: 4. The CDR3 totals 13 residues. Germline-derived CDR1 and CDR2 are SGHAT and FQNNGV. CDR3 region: CASSSTGNYGYTF. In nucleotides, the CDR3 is TGTGCCAGCAGCTCGACAGGGAATTATGGCTACACCTTC.

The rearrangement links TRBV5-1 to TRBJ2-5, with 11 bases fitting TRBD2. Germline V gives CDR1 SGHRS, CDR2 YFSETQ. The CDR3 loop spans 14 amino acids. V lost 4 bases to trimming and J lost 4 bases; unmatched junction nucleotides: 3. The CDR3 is CASSTGTSGETQYF. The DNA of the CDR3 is TGCGCCAGCAGCACCGGGACTAGCGGAGAGACCCAGTACTTC.

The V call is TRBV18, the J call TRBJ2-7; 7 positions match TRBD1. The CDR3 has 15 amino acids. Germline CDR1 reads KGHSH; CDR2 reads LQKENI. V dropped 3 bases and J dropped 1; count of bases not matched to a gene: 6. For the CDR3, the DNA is TGTGCCAGCTCACCTACAGGGGTGGTATCCTACGAGCAGTACTTC. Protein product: CASSPTGVVSYEQYF.

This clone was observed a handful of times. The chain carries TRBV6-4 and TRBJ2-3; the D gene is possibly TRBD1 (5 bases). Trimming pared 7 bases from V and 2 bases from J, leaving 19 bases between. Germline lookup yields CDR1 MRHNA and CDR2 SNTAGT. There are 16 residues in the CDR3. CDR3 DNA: TGTGCCAGCAATCCCCGACAACAGGCTTCCACAGATACGCAGTATTTT. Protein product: CASNPRQQASTDTQYF.

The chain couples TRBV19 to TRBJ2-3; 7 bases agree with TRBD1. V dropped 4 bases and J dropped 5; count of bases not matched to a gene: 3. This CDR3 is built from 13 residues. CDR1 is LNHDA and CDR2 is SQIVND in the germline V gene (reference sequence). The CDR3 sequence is CASSRDREDTQYF. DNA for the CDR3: TGTGCCAGTAGTAGAGACAGGGAAGATACGCAGTATTTT.

CDR3 DNA: TGTGCCAGCAGTGACGGCCAGTATGGCTACACCTTC. It is translated as CASSDGQYGYTF. The chain has TRBV6-4 and TRBJ1-2, with no clear D. CDR1 is MRHNA and CDR2 is SNTAGT in the germline V gene. The germline V and J ends were trimmed by 2 bases and 5 bases, with 6 bases remaining between them. The CDR3 consists of 12 residues.

The CDR3, as DNA: TGTGCCAGCAGCTTAGCCAGGGACAGGGGATATGGCTACACCTTC. It translates to CASSLARDRGYGYTF. The gene calls are TRBV7-9 and TRBJ1-2; 10 nucleotides align to TRBD1. The V gene's germline CDR1 is SEHNR and CDR2 FQNEAQ (reference sequence). The CDR3 is made up of 15 amino acids. The V and J ends lost 0 bases and 5 bases, in that order; junction bases with no gene match: 3.

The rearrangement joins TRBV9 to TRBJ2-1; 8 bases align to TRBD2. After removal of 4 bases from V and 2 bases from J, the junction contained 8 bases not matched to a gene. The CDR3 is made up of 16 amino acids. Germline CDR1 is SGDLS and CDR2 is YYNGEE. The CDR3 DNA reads TGTGCCAGCAGCCCCCGCAGCGGGAGAACCTACAATGAGCAGTTCTTC. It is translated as CASSPRSGRTYNEQFF. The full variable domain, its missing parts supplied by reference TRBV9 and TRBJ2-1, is DSGVTQTPKHLITATGQRVTLRCSPRSGDLSVYWYQQSLDQGLQFLIQYYNGEERAKGNILERFSAQQFPDLHSELNLSSLELGDSALYFCASSPRSGRTYNEQFFGPGTRLTVL.

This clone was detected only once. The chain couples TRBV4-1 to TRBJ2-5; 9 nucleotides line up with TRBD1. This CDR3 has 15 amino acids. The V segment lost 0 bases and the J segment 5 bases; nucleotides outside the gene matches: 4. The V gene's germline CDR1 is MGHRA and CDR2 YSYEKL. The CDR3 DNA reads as TGCGCCAGCAGCCAAGATGGACAGGGGTGGGAGACCCAGTACTTC. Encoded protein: CASSQDGQGWETQYF.